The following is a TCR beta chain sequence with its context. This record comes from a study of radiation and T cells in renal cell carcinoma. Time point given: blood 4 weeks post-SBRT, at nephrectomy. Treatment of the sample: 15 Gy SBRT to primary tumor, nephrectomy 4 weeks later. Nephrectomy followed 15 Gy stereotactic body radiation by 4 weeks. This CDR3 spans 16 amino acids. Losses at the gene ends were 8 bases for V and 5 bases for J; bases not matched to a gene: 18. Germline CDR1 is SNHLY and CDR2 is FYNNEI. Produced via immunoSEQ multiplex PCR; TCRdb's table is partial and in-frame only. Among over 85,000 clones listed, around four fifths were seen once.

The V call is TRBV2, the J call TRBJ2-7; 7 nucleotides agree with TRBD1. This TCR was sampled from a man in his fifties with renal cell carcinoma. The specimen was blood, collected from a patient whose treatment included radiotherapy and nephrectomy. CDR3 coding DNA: TGTGCCAGCCACTCCCCAACCGGGACAGCTAAAAACGAGCAGTACTTC. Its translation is CASHSPTGTAKNEQYF. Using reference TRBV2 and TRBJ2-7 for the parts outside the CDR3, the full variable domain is EPEVTQTPSHQVTQMGQEVILRCVPISNHLYFYWYRQILGQKVEFLVSFYNNEISEKSEIFDDQFSVERPDGSNFTLKIRSTKLEDSAMYFCASHSPTGTAKNEQYFGPGTRLTVT.